This is a list of T cell receptor beta chains from one sample in a study of blood T cell repertoires in COVID-19. Using immunoSEQ multiplex PCR, the repertoire was profiled, and TCRdb retains in-frame clones only, with some absent. Among around 170,000 clones listed, about 86% were seen once. Sequenced input: peripheral blood. The receptor set was obtained from a man between 45 and 60 years old with active or convalescent COVID-19. CDR3s include the opening cysteine and the closing phenylalanine or tryptophan. D genes are given only for firm matches. Clone sizes are given selectively: once, few, many, or a class where the clone is expanded.

abundance	d_gene	j_gene	v_gene	CDR3nt	CDR3aa
.	TRBD1	TRBJ1-1	TRBV28	TGTGCCAGCAGTACTCCGGGACAGGGTTTCGCTGAAGCTTTCTTT	CASSTPGQGFAEAFF
.	TRBD1	TRBJ2-2	TRBV5-1	TGCGCCAGCAGCCCTCAGGGGGCAAGCACCGGGGAGCTGTTTTTT	CASSPQGASTGELFF
.	TRBD1	TRBJ2-7	TRBV2	TGTGCCAGCAGGAGACAGGGCTACGAGCAGTACTTC	CASRRQGYEQYF
.	.	TRBJ1-1	TRBV5-1	TGCGCCAGCAGCTTGGTCGGGGGAATGAACACTGAAGCTTTCTTT	CASSLVGGMNTEAFF
once	.	TRBJ1-2	TRBV29-1	TGCAGCGAAGCCGGGATCTCGGCGGGTGGCTACACCTTC	CSEAGISAGGYTF
few	.	TRBJ2-1	TRBV5-1	TGCGCCAGCAGCAAGAACGGAGACGCCTACAATGAGCAGTTCTTC	CASSKNGDAYNEQFF
.	.	TRBJ2-1	TRBV7-3	TGTGCCAGCAGCTCCGGGATTGAGCAGTTCTTC	CASSSGIEQFF
.	TRBD2	TRBJ2-2	TRBV7-2	TGTGCCAGCAGCTTACGGGCGGGAGTAGCGAACACCGGGGAGCTGTTTTTT	CASSLRAGVANTGELFF
once	TRBD2	TRBJ2-5	TRBV3-1/TRBV3-2	TGTGCCAGCAGCCAAGAAACTAGCGGGGGGGCTCGGGAGACCCAGTACTTC	CASSQETSGGARETQYF
few	.	TRBJ2-1	TRBV11-2	TGTGCCAGCAGTCCAAAGAAGGTTTTGGCGGGGGCACGAGCGGGGTTGATAGATGAGCAGTTCTTC	CASSPKKVLAGARAGLIDEQFF
.	.	TRBJ2-1	TRBV19	TGTGCCAGTAACCCCCAAGCTTACAATGAGCAGTTCTTC	CASNPQAYNEQFF
many	.	TRBJ2-7	TRBV7-3	TGTGCCAGCAGCTTAACGGGCGCCGAGCAGTACTTC	CASSLTGAEQYF
.	.	TRBJ1-2	TRBV9	TGTGCCAGCAGCTCTCGACTGGGAGACTATGGCTACACCTTC	CASSSRLGDYGYTF
.	TRBD2	TRBJ2-2	TRBV29-1	TGCAGCGTTGATCAGCGGGGGGGCACGGCCGGGGAGCTGTTTTTT	CSVDQRGGTAGELFF
.	TRBD2	TRBJ2-7	TRBV4-1	TGCGCCAGCAGCCGACCGGGACTAGGGACCTACGAGCAGTACTTC	CASSRPGLGTYEQYF
.	TRBD1	TRBJ2-5	TRBV4-1	TGCGCCAGCAGCCAAAGGGGGGACAGGCGACGGGAGACCCAGTACTTC	CASSQRGDRRRETQYF
.	TRBD1	TRBJ1-3	TRBV3-1/TRBV3-2	TGTGCCAGCAGCCAAAGCTCAGGGGGATCTGGAAACACCATATATTTT	CASSQSSGGSGNTIYF
.	TRBD2	TRBJ2-1	TRBV9	TGTGCCAGCAGCCCCGCCGTGAGGCGGGGGGATGAGCAGTTCTTC	CASSPAVRRGDEQFF
.	TRBD1	TRBJ2-1	TRBV7-6	TGTGCCAGCAGCTTAGCAGCGGGACAGGGGGCGGTCGATGAGCAGTTCTTC	CASSLAAGQGAVDEQFF
.	.	TRBJ2-1	TRBV7-9	TGTGCCAGCAGCTTACGGGCTAGCTTGGGCAATGAGCAGTTCTTC	CASSLRASLGNEQFF
.	.	TRBJ1-1	TRBV2	TGTGCCAGCAGTGAACAGAACACTGAAGCTTTCTTT	CASSEQNTEAFF
.	.	TRBJ1-2	TRBV19	TGTGCCAGTAACCCTCGGGGGGCGCCTGGCTACACCTTC	CASNPRGAPGYTF
few	.	TRBJ2-7	TRBV13	TGTGCCAGCAGCCGACCGACTGGTGAAGTCAACGAGCAGTACTTC	CASSRPTGEVNEQYF
.	.	TRBJ1-1	TRBV3-1/TRBV3-2	TGTGCCAGCAGCCGGGGGGGGGCTCGGTACACTGAAGCTTTCTTT	CASSRGGARYTEAFF
.	.	TRBJ1-4	TRBV7-9	TGTGCCAGCAGCGTAGGAGCAACTAATGAAAAACTGTTTTTT	CASSVGATNEKLFF
.	TRBD1	TRBJ1-1	TRBV18	TGTGCCAGCTCACCCTGGAGACAGGGGGCAAACACTGAAGCTTTCTTT	CASSPWRQGANTEAFF
.	.	TRBJ2-1	TRBV7-9	TGTGCCAGCAGCCATCGGGACTCCTCCTACAATGAGCAGTTCTTC	CASSHRDSSYNEQFF
.	.	TRBJ1-1	TRBV28	TGTGCCAGCAGCCGGACAGTGAACACTGAAGCTTTCTTT	CASSRTVNTEAFF
.	.	TRBJ2-7	TRBV10-3	TGTGCCATCAGTGACGAGGGAGCCTACGAGCAGTACTTC	CAISDEGAYEQYF
.	TRBD2	TRBJ2-3	TRBV7-9	TGTGCCAGCACCCAGCGGGCTAGCGGGATTGATACGCAGTATTTT	CASTQRASGIDTQYF
.	TRBD1	TRBJ1-5	TRBV6-5	TGTGCCAGCAGGGGACAGGGGGCAGGTCAGCCCCAGCATTTT	CASRGQGAGQPQHF
.	TRBD2	TRBJ2-7	TRBV6-5	TGTGCCAGCAGTTCTGTTAGCGGGAACGGGGAGCAGTACTTC	CASSSVSGNGEQYF
.	TRBD1	TRBJ1-1	TRBV6-2/TRBV6-3	TGTGCCAGCAGTTACCTAACCGCAGGGGGCTTATCTGAAGCTTTCTTT	CASSYLTAGGLSEAFF
.	.	TRBJ2-7	TRBV7-9	TGTGCCAGCAGCTCGGGACTTTTGGAGCAGTACTTC	CASSSGLLEQYF
.	.	TRBJ1-2	TRBV12-3/TRBV12-4	TGTGCCAGCAGTTTAGCGGGCGGGGGTGGCTACACCTTC	CASSLAGGGGYTF
.	TRBD1	TRBJ1-2	TRBV7-2	TGTGCCAGCAGCCCGGCCAGGGGGGACTATGGCTACACCTTC	CASSPARGDYGYTF
.	TRBD1	TRBJ1-6	TRBV30	TGTGCCTGGAGGGGACAGAGCTCCTATAATTCACCCCTCCACTTT	CAWRGQSSYNSPLHF
.	.	TRBJ2-7	TRBV28	TGTGCCAGCAGTACCTGGGGGACAACCCATACTTACGAGCAGTACTTC	CASSTWGTTHTYEQYF
.	TRBD2	TRBJ2-5	TRBV5-1	TGCGCCAGCAGCCCGGGACTAGCGGGGGGGAGTAAAGAGACCCAGTACTTC	CASSPGLAGGSKETQYF
.	TRBD1	TRBJ1-5	TRBV10-3	TGTGCCATCAGTGAACTGGGACAGGCGAATCAGCCCCAGCATTTT	CAISELGQANQPQHF
once	TRBD1	TRBJ2-7	TRBV9	TGTGCCAGCAGCGTAGCGGGGACAGGGGACGAGCAGTACTTC	CASSVAGTGDEQYF
.	.	TRBJ2-1	TRBV24-1	TGTGCCACCAGTGATTTGAGCGGAAGCTCCTACAATGAGCAGTTCTTC	CATSDLSGSSYNEQFF
.	TRBD1	TRBJ1-4	TRBV19	TGTGCCAGTAGACACGGGACAGACAATGAAAAACTGTTTTTT	CASRHGTDNEKLFF
once	TRBD2	TRBJ2-1	TRBV4-1	TGCGCCAGCAGCCAAGCGGGACTAGCGGGGGGGGATGAGCAGTTCTTC	CASSQAGLAGGDEQFF
.	.	TRBJ2-2	TRBV3-1/TRBV3-2	TGTGCCAGCAGCGGGGGGGCGGGAAAGAACACCGGGGAGCTGTTTTTT	CASSGGAGKNTGELFF
.	.	TRBJ1-2	TRBV2	TGTGCCAGCAGTGAGCGCTATGGCTACACCTTC	CASSERYGYTF
.	.	TRBJ1-2	TRBV19	TGTGCCAGTAGCTCAGTCAGCGGTGACTATGGCTACACCTTC	CASSSVSGDYGYTF
.	TRBD1	TRBJ1-4	TRBV2	TGTGCCAGCAGAGGAGTGGGACAGGGTATTTGGGAAAAACTGTTTTTT	CASRGVGQGIWEKLFF
.	TRBD1	TRBJ1-5	TRBV4-2	TGTGCCAGCAGCAGCCGGGACAGGGGCGATCAGCCCCAGCATTTT	CASSSRDRGDQPQHF
.	.	TRBJ1-5	TRBV3-1/TRBV3-2	TGTGCCAGCAGCCAAGCCGCGGGGTATAGTCAGCCCCAGCATTTT	CASSQAAGYSQPQHF
.	TRBD1	TRBJ1-1	TRBV3-1/TRBV3-2	TGTGCCAGCAGCCCGCGCGACAGGGGATTATTTGAAGCTTTCTTT	CASSPRDRGLFEAFF
.	.	TRBJ1-1	TRBV6-6	TGTGCCAGCAGCGACCCCAGGGGCCTGAACACTGAAGCTTTCTTT	CASSDPRGLNTEAFF
.	TRBD1	TRBJ1-5	TRBV19	TGTGCCTCCCGACAGGGATGGGAGCCCCAGCATTTT	CASRQGWEPQHF
.	TRBD1	TRBJ1-6	TRBV19	TGTGCCAGTAGCCGGGACAGTCAGAGCTCCTATAATTCACCCCTCCACTTT	CASSRDSQSSYNSPLHF
.	TRBD2	TRBJ2-1	TRBV9	TGTGCCAGCAGCGACGGGAGGAGCTCCTACAATGAGCAGTTCTTC	CASSDGRSSYNEQFF
.	.	TRBJ2-5	TRBV5-1	TGCGCCAGCAGCTTGGTGGCCGGGGAGACCCAGTACTTC	CASSLVAGETQYF
.	TRBD2	TRBJ2-7	TRBV5-4	TGTGCCAGCAGCTTGGATAGCGGGAGTTGGTACGAGCAGTACTTC	CASSLDSGSWYEQYF